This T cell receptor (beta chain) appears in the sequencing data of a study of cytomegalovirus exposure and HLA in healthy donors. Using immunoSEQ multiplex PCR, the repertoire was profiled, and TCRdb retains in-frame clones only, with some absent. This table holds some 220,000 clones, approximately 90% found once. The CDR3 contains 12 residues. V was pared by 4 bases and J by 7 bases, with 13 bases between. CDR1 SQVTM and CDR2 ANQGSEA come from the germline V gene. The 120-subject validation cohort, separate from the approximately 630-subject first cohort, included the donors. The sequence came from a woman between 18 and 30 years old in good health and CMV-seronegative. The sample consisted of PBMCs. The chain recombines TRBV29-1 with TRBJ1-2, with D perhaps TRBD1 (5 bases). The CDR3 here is CSVGGLGPGYTF. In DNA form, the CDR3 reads TGCAGCGTTGGGGGCTTGGGCCCTGGCTACACCTTC.